Each of the 24 T cell receptor beta chains below was sequenced from the same sample in a study of regulatory T cells in long-lasting Graves disease. The time point denotes: newly diagnosed GD, antithyroid drugs for less than 3 months. Scientists built the TCR library using RNA that was extracted from PBMCs. Arm-PCR of CDR3 regions with iRepertoire HTBI primers generated TCR beta libraries. MiXCR, run by TCRdb on the multiplex PCR reads, gives a single entry per CDR3 protein. The data hold roughly 220,000 distinct CDR3 sequences, with approximately 20% observed a single time. The material was peripheral blood mononuclear cells (PBMCs), obtained at new diagnosis, from a patient treated with antithyroid drugs. The origin of the receptors is a female donor with Graves disease.

There are many counts of this clonotype. The rearrangement links TRBV7-8 to TRBJ2-1, with D perhaps TRBD1 (6 bases). This CDR3 is 15 amino acids long. CDR1 SGHVS and CDR2 FQNEAQ come from the germline V gene. V dropped 6 bases and J dropped 1 base, with 13 bases sitting between them. The CDR3 bases are TGTGCCAGCAGACGAATAGGGGGATCCTACAATGAGCAGTTCTTC. Protein product: CASRRIGGSYNEQFF.

This clonotype was seen at least ten times. The J gene is TRBJ2-7, the V gene TRBV7-6; 10 nucleotides align to TRBD2. Trimming removed 1 base from V and 3 bases from J; junction bases left unmatched: 3. Germline V gene data show CDR1 as SGHVS and CDR2 as FNYEAQ. The length of the CDR3 is 15 residues. CDR3 amino acids: CASSLDTSGDYEQYF. CDR3 bases: TGTGCCAGCAGCTTAGATACTAGCGGGGACTACGAGCAGTACTTC. Together with reference TRBV7-6 and TRBJ2-7, the CDR3 gives the full variable domain: GAGVSQSPRYKVTKRGQDVALRCDPISGHVSLYWYRQALGQGPEFLTYFNYEAQQDKSGLPNDRFSAERPEGSISTLTIQRTEQRDSAMYRCASSLDTSGDYEQYFGPGTRLTVT.

This clonotype has a count of ten or more. The J gene is TRBJ2-5, the V gene TRBV20-1; 12 bases are a match to TRBD2. The V gene's germline CDR1 is DFQATT and CDR2 SNEGSKA (reference sequence). With 5 bases clipped from V and 5 bases from J, the junction kept 12 bases outside the gene matches. The CDR3 totals 16 residues. CDR3 sequence (DNA): TGCAGTGCTCGACTGTTCGGGCTAGCGGGAGGGGAGACCCAGTACTTC. Its translation is CSARLFGLAGGETQYF.

This clonotype was detected many times. Relative to the germline gene, one junction end is altered; a read error may explain this. The rearrangement uses TRBV3-1 and TRBJ2-5; D may be TRBD1 (5 bases). Germline V gene sequence: CDR1 LGHDT, CDR2 YNNKEL (reference sequence). The CDR3 consists of 15 residues. The CDR3 is CASSQEYTGPETQYF. The CDR3 coding sequence is TGCGCCAGCAGCCAAGAATACACAGGTCCGGAGACCCAGTACTTC.

This clonotype has more than one count but fewer than ten. The chain combines TRBV9 with TRBJ2-5, with D perhaps matching TRBD2 (6 bases). Germline CDR1 is SGDLS and CDR2 is YYNGEE. CDR3 size: 14 residues. V lost 4 bases and J lost 5, with 15 bases in between. CDR3 sequence (DNA): TGTGCCAGCAGCTCCGGGGGTAGTTACGAGACCCAGTACTTC. This sequence encodes CASSSGGSYETQYF.

This clonotype has a count of ten or more. CDR3: CASSQDSAGEETQYF. In DNA, the CDR3 is TGTGCCAGCAGCCAAGATTCAGCGGGAGAAGAGACCCAGTACTTC. This rearrangement joins TRBV4-2 to TRBJ2-5; TRBD2 aligns across 8 bases. V shed 0 bases and J 3 bases; nucleotides not matched to a gene: 3. This CDR3 spans 15 amino acids. In germline, CDR1 is LGHNA, CDR2 YNFKEQ.

This clonotype has at least ten counts. One junction end disagrees with the germline gene, perhaps due to a read error. The chain's CDR3 is CATSRALEEGCSF. CDR3 bases: TGTGCCACCAGCAGAGCGCTCGAAGAGGGTTGTTCCTTC. V and J are TRBV15 and TRBJ2-7; TRBD2 might be the D (5 bases). This CDR3 spans 13 amino acids. Germline assignment: CDR1 LNHNV and CDR2 YYDKDF (reference sequence).

The rearrangement links TRBV9 to TRBJ2-2; the D gene is possibly TRBD1 (5 bases). V dropped 0 bases and J dropped 3 bases, with 6 bases sitting between them. Germline CDR1 is SGDLS and CDR2 is YYNGEE. The CDR3 spans 14 residues. The CDR3 loop reads CASSVEGHTGELFF. The CDR3 bases are TGTGCCAGCAGCGTAGAGGGGCACACCGGGGAGCTGTTTTTT.

Many counts were recorded for this clonotype. The rearrangement links TRBV12-5 to TRBJ2-3; 9 bases agree with TRBD1. Germline V gene sequence: CDR1 LGHNT, CDR2 FRNRAP. The CDR3 contains 16 residues. With 1 base clipped from V and 3 bases from J, the junction kept 5 bases outside the gene matches. CDR3 loop: CASGLGKGQGTDTQYF. The DNA of the CDR3 is TGTGCTAGTGGTTTGGGAAAGGGACAGGGAACAGATACGCAGTATTTT.

This clonotype was seen repeatedly, ten times or more. The V and J genes are TRBV9 and TRBJ2-3; 11 nucleotides match TRBD2. Germline CDR1 is SGDLS and CDR2 is YYNGEE. The ends lost 0 bases at V and 2 bases at J; junction bases unmatched: 8. The CDR3 runs 18 residues. This chain's CDR3 is CASSVDTPSGRFTDTQYF. The CDR3 DNA follows: TGTGCCAGCAGCGTAGATACCCCTAGCGGGAGGTTCACAGATACGCAGTATTTT.

In the case of this clonotype: With a much larger clone just one base away, this may be a read error. The chain uses TRBV7-9 and TRBJ2-7; 13 nucleotides line up with TRBD2. The CDR3 sequence is 17 residues long. Germline assignment: CDR1 SEHNR and CDR2 FQNEAQ (reference sequence). CDR3 coding DNA: TGTGCCAGCAGACAGCTCCGGACTAGCGGGAGTTCCTACGAGCCGTACTTC. Encoded protein: CASRQLRTSGSSYEPYF.

This clonotype was recorded at least ten times. V usage is TRBV29-1 and J usage is TRBJ1-1; D gene uncertain. From germline, CDR1 is SQVTM and CDR2 ANQGSEA. This CDR3 comprises 11 residues. The V end lost 3 bases, the J end lost 5 bases, and 7 bases lay between the germline ends. The CDR3 region has the DNA TGCAGCGTTGACGGAGAAACTGAAGCTTTCTTT. Translation: CSVDGETEAFF. The full variable domain, completed using reference TRBV29-1 and TRBJ1-1, is SAVISQKPSRDICQRGTSLTIQCQVDSQVTMMFWYRQQPGQSLTLIATANQGSEATYESGFVIDKFPISRPNLTFSTLTVSNMSPEDSSIYLCSVDGETEAFFGQGTRLTVV.

The rearrangement links TRBV27 to TRBJ2-7, with D possibly being TRBD2 (10 bases). Germline-derived CDR1 and CDR2 are MNHEY and SMNVEV (reference sequence). The CDR3 contains 18 residues. The germline V and J ends were trimmed by 6 bases and 4 bases, with 28 bases remaining between them. The CDR3 nucleotides read TGTGCCAGCAGCGTAACAGGGGGCAGCGGGAGGGCCGGGTACGAGCAGTACTTC. Its protein is CASSVTGGSGRAGYEQYF.

The table lists this clonotype with many counts. V is TRBV7-3 and J is TRBJ2-1; 9 bases line up with TRBD1. CDR3 length: 15 amino acids. The trim removed 4 bases at V and 5 bases at J, leaving 6 bases unmatched. The germline V gene encodes CDR1 SGHTA and CDR2 FQGTGA. The CDR3 nucleotides are TGTGCCAGCAGCTCAACCGGGACAGGGAACAATGAGCAGTTCTTC. Its protein product is CASSSTGTGNNEQFF.

This clonotype was detected ten times or more. This sequence joins TRBV6-5 and TRBJ2-3; 7 bases are shared with TRBD1. The CDR3 is made up of 14 amino acids. From germline, CDR1 is MNHEY and CDR2 SVGAGI. Trimming took 2 bases from V and 8 from J; bases not matched to a gene: 7. The CDR3 DNA is TGTGCCAGCAGTTACCCGAGACAGGGTCTTACGCAGTATTTT. This encodes CASSYPRQGLTQYF.

Ten or more counts support this clonotype. The CDR3 loop reads CASRRTGNTGELFF. The CDR3 DNA follows: TGTGCCAGCAGAAGGACGGGGAACACCGGGGAGCTGTTTTTT. The rearrangement joins TRBV11-2 to TRBJ2-2; D gene uncertain. The length of the CDR3 is 14 residues. Germline V CDR1 and CDR2: SGHAT, FQNNGV. V lost 6 bases and J lost 1, with 9 bases in between.

This chain uses TRBV4-3 with TRBJ1-1; D ambiguous. The CDR3 runs 14 residues. Looked up from germline, CDR1 is LGHNA and CDR2 is YSLEER. Trimming stripped 0 bases from V and 3 bases from J, with 8 bases between. The CDR3 sequence: CASSQDALYTEAFF. CDR3 coding DNA: TGCGCCAGCAGCCAAGATGCCCTTTACACTGAAGCTTTCTTT.

This clonotype showed up many times. The chain has TRBV9 and TRBJ2-7, with D uncertain. There are 11 residues in the CDR3. The germline V gene encodes CDR1 SGDLS and CDR2 YYNGEE. V was trimmed by 3 bases and J by 2 bases, leaving 3 bases between them. CDR3 coding DNA: TGTGCCAGCAGCGCCCCCTACGAGCAGTACTTC. This sequence encodes CASSAPYEQYF.

The table lists this clonotype with many counts. This chain links TRBV12-3 or TRBV12-4 with TRBJ1-5; D possibly corresponds to TRBD1 (5 bases). The CDR3 is 13 residues long. V lost 2 bases and J 7 bases, leaving 9 bases between the germline ends. CDR3 region: CASSLLGVQPQHF. The DNA for the CDR3 is TGTGCCAGCAGTTTATTAGGGGTCCAGCCCCAGCATTTT.

With respect to this clonotype: Relative to the germline gene, one junction end is altered; a read error may explain this. This chain links TRBV18 with TRBJ2-5; 7 bases line up with TRBD1. Germline loops: CDR1 KGHSH, CDR2 LQKENI. This CDR3 contains 13 residues. CDR3 nucleotides: TGTGCCAGCTCACGGGACAGCCAAGTGACCCAGTACTTC. It is translated as CASSRDSQVTQYF.

The J gene is TRBJ2-7, the V gene TRBV20-1, with 7 positions matching TRBD1. J gave up 0 bases and V 6 bases, and 2 bases lay outside the gene matches. This CDR3 region has 12 residues. CDR1 DFQATT and CDR2 SNEGSKA come from the germline V gene (reference sequence). DNA for the CDR3: TGCAGTGCCGGGACAGCCTCCTACGAGCAGTACTTC. It codes for CSAGTASYEQYF.

Ten or more counts support this clonotype. This chain links TRBV9 with TRBJ2-1; TRBD1 matches at 7 bases. Per the germline V gene, CDR1 is SGDLS and CDR2 is YYNGEE. The CDR3 extends over 16 amino acids. V was pared by 0 bases and J by 7 bases, with 10 bases of the junction left unmatched. The DNA for the CDR3 is TGTGCCAGCAGCGTAGGTGTAGGCGGCAGGGGGAATGAGCAGTTCTTC. This sequence encodes CASSVGVGGRGNEQFF. Full variable domain (rest looked up from reference TRBV9 and TRBJ2-1): DSGVTQTPKHLITATGQRVTLRCSPRSGDLSVYWYQQSLDQGLQFLIQYYNGEERAKGNILERFSAQQFPDLHSELNLSSLELGDSALYFCASSVGVGGRGNEQFFGPGTRLTVL.

This clonotype was detected ten times or more. V gene TRBV12-3 or TRBV12-4 combines with J gene TRBJ2-7, with D hard to call. Trimming stripped 1 base from V and 13 bases from J, with 20 bases between. The CDR3 covers 14 residues. CDR3 coding DNA: TGTGCCAGCAGTTTAGGATTTTTGGGATCCCCAGTTTACTTC. Translated, it gives CASSLGFLGSPVYF.

In this sample, this clonotype turned up many times. The chain links TRBV6-2 or TRBV6-3 to TRBJ1-6; D is possibly TRBD1 (6 bases). The CDR3 runs 12 residues. Germline loops: CDR1 MNHEY, CDR2 SVGEGT. V was shortened by 2 bases and J by 14 bases, with 10 bases between the two germline ends. In DNA form, the CDR3 reads TGTGCCAGCAGTTACGGGGGCCTGTCCCTCCACTTT. This encodes CASSYGGLSLHF.